The clone carrying this TCR beta chain was observed a handful of times. Its antigen is as yet unknown. A TCRbeta library incorporating unique molecular identifiers was prepared. TCRdb fed the PCR reads into MiXCR, producing one record per CDR3 protein. The data contain fewer than 1 million distinct CDR3 sequences, roughly 15% of them singletons. The entry originates in a study of T-cell reconstitution after alpha-beta-depleted transplantation in children. Germline assignment: CDR1 MDHEN and CDR2 SYDVKM. The CDR3 has 16 amino acids. After removal of 1 base from V and 8 bases from J, the junction contained 10 bases not matched to a gene. Points from the study as a whole: Several hundred expanded graft clones reportedly supplied alpha-beta T cells about two months after transplant. Surviving recipient T cells and thymic progenitors accounted for the high day-60 TCRbeta diversity observed in some patients.

The chain has TRBV28 and TRBJ1-4; 7 positions agree with TRBD1. The sample in question was PBMCs, mostly from graft donor cells, obtained 360 days after TCRalphabeta/CD19-depleted stem cell transplant. The TCR comes from a male patient aged 5 to 17 who had a stem cell transplant for acute lymphoblastic leukemia, so the T cells may come from the graft donor. CDR3 sequence: CASSLSTTGSGEKLFF. For the CDR3, the DNA is TGTGCCAGCAGTTTATCCACGACAGGGTCGGGCGAAAAACTGTTTTTT. Together with reference TRBV28 and TRBJ1-4, the CDR3 gives the full variable domain: DVKVTQSSRYLVKRTGEKVFLECVQDMDHENMFWYRQDPGLGLRLIYFSYDVKMKEKGDIPEGYSVSREKKERFSLILESASTNQTSMYLCASSLSTTGSGEKLFFGSGTQLSVL.